What follows are 30 T cell receptor beta chains derived from one specimen sequenced in a study of siplizumab effects on memory and regulatory T cells. TCRdb's copy holds only in-frame clones and misses some; the assay was immunoSEQ multiplex PCR. Of roughly 9,000 clones listed, approximately 70% are singletons. What was sequenced was effector memory CD8+ T cells sorted from blood. Specified subset: unstimulated CD8+ effector memory T cells. The receptors derive from a human donor in good health.

This chain uses TRBV11-3 with TRBJ1-2, with 8 bases identical to TRBD1. CDR1 and CDR2 from the germline V gene are SGHNT and YENEEA. The CDR3 extends over 14 amino acids. V shed 1 base, J shed 4 bases, and the junction held 2 bases outside the gene matches. The CDR3 DNA sequence: TGTGCCAGCAGCTTAGCGACAGGGGTCTATGGCTACACCTTC. This gives the protein CASSLATGVYGYTF.

This clone was recorded only once. This chain uses TRBV6-5 with TRBJ1-2; D not certain. The germline V gene encodes CDR1 MNHEY and CDR2 SVGAGI. CDR3 length equals 13 residues. Trimming cost V 5 bases and J 5 bases, with 12 bases left between them. In DNA form, the CDR3 reads TGTGCCAGCAGTGAGGGCCCCGCGTATGGCTACACCTTC. It yields the protein CASSEGPAYGYTF.

The rearrangement links TRBV7-9 to TRBJ2-1, with D perhaps TRBD2 (6 bases). Deletions cut 5 bases from V and 2 bases from J, with 13 bases between. The length of the CDR3 is 15 residues. Per germline, CDR1 SEHNR and CDR2 FQNEAQ (reference sequence). CDR3 loop: CASSDGGLTYNEQFF. The CDR3 nucleotides read TGTGCCAGCAGCGACGGGGGTTTGACCTACAATGAGCAGTTCTTC.

V gene TRBV6-4 combines with J gene TRBJ2-3, with 9 bases aligning to TRBD1. Germline V CDR1 and CDR2: MRHNA, SNTAGT. Unmatched junction bases numbered 13, after V lost 5 bases and J lost 7 bases. The length of the CDR3 is 16 residues. DNA of the CDR3: TGTGCCAGCAGTAAAGATCCGGGACAGGGTCAACATACGCAGTATTTT. This gives the protein CASSKDPGQGQHTQYF.

The CDR3 DNA sequence: TGTGCCAGCAGCAAAGATAGGGGGCTTAGTTATGGCTACACCTTC. Its protein is CASSKDRGLSYGYTF. The chain carries TRBV21-1 and TRBJ1-2; the table calls TRBD1, which could not be checked here. TRBV21-1 is assigned pseudogene status. The CDR3 loop spans 15 amino acids.

This chain joins TRBV20-1 and TRBJ2-5, with no clear D. V lost 3 bases to trimming and J lost 2 bases, with 4 bases between them. The CDR3 contains 11 residues. Germline values: CDR1 DFQATT, CDR2 SNEGSKA (reference sequence). Here the CDR3 reads CSASGQETQYF. Here the CDR3 DNA reads TGCAGTGCTAGCGGGCAAGAGACCCAGTACTTC.

The rearrangement links TRBV27 to TRBJ2-7; D unclear. Trimming removed 6 bases from V and 0 bases from J, with 12 bases in between. From germline, CDR1 is MNHEY and CDR2 SMNVEV (reference sequence). The CDR3 has 14 amino acids. The CDR3 DNA follows: TGTGCCAGCAGCTTGGGCCGGAGCTCCTACGAGCAGTACTTC. This sequence encodes CASSLGRSSYEQYF.

Only a few counts were recorded for this clone. The chain has TRBV7-9 and TRBJ2-7; D perhaps matches TRBD2 (5 bases). The CDR3 loop spans 13 amino acids. Per germline, CDR1 SEHNR and CDR2 FQNEAQ (reference sequence). Trimming removed 4 bases at V and 3 bases at J, with 10 bases between. The chain's CDR3 is CASSYGLLYEQYF. Here the CDR3 DNA reads TGTGCCAGCAGCTACGGACTCCTCTACGAGCAGTACTTC.

The V gene is TRBV29-1, the J gene TRBJ2-3; D gene ambiguous. The length of the CDR3 is 16 residues. Trimming cost V 7 bases and J 0 bases, with 20 bases left between them. Germline V gives CDR1 SQVTM, CDR2 ANQGSEA. Here the CDR3 DNA reads TGCAGCGCCAGCACGGCAAGGCCCTCTAGCACAGATACGCAGTATTTT. Its translation: CSASTARPSSTDTQYF.

The chain couples TRBV5-5 to TRBJ2-2; D remains ambiguous. The CDR3 loop spans 15 amino acids. Germline V gene data show CDR1 as SGHKS and CDR2 as YYEKEE (reference sequence). V lost 1 base, J lost 3 bases, and 10 bases lay in between. CDR3 loop: CASSLSLTDTGELFF. CDR3 in DNA: TGTGCCAGCAGCTTGTCTCTTACGGACACCGGGGAGCTGTTTTTT.

The V and J genes are TRBV6-6 and TRBJ2-1, with D possibly TRBD2 on 7 matching bases. V lost 2 bases to trimming and J lost 6 bases, with 14 bases between them. CDR1 is MNHNY, CDR2 SVGAGI, per germline (reference sequence). The CDR3 totals 15 residues. Here the CDR3 reads CASSYRGEGGNEQFF. In DNA, the CDR3 is TGTGCCAGCAGTTACAGGGGGGAGGGAGGCAATGAGCAGTTCTTC.

The chain has TRBV6-4 and TRBJ2-3, with 7 bases lining up with TRBD1. J was trimmed by 2 bases and V by 3 bases; bases with no gene match: 8. The CDR3 is 16 amino acids. CDR1 and CDR2 (germline): MRHNA, SNTAGT. The CDR3 reads CASSERKGAHTDTQYF. As DNA, the CDR3 is TGTGCCAGCAGTGAGAGGAAGGGGGCCCACACAGATACGCAGTATTTT.

The chain recombines TRBV6-5 with TRBJ2-7, with 8 nucleotides matching TRBD2. Germline V gene data show CDR1 as MNHEY and CDR2 as SVGAGI. The CDR3 totals 14 residues. Germline trimming cut 5 bases from V and 0 bases from J; bases unmatched to any gene: 3. Here the CDR3 DNA reads TGTGCCAGCAGTGAAGGGACTAGCTCCTACGAGCAGTACTTC. This sequence encodes CASSEGTSSYEQYF.

This chain uses TRBV6-1 with TRBJ2-5; perhaps TRBD1 as D (6 bases). From germline, CDR1 is MNHNS and CDR2 SASEGT. V was cut by 3 bases and J by 4 bases, with 12 bases left in between. The CDR3 sequence is 14 residues long. CDR3 region: CASSEGQHPETQYF. CDR3 sequence (DNA): TGTGCCAGCAGTGAGGGACAACATCCAGAGACCCAGTACTTC.

The J gene is TRBJ2-3, the V gene TRBV7-9; D remains unclear. With 5 bases removed from V and 2 bases from J, the gap between germline ends came to 17 bases. The CDR3 runs 16 residues. Germline CDR1 is SEHNR and CDR2 is FQNEAQ (reference sequence). CDR3 amino acids: CASSKTPLRATDTQYF. CDR3 nucleotide sequence: TGTGCCAGCAGCAAGACCCCCCTTAGAGCCACAGATACGCAGTATTTT.

This CDR3 is CASSEGGREYQPQHF. The CDR3 DNA follows: TGTGCCAGCAGTGAAGGTGGCAGGGAATATCAGCCCCAGCATTTT. This sequence joins TRBV2 and TRBJ1-5, with D possibly being TRBD1 (5 bases). V lost 1 base and J 5 bases, leaving 12 bases between the germline ends. Per the germline V gene, CDR1 is SNHLY and CDR2 is FYNNEI. CDR3 size: 15 residues. Full variable domain (remainder filled in from reference TRBV2 and TRBJ1-5): EPEVTQTPSHQVTQMGQEVILRCVPISNHLYFYWYRQILGQKVEFLVSFYNNEISEKSEIFDDQFSVERPDGSNFTLKIRSTKLEDSAMYFCASSEGGREYQPQHFGDGTRLSIL.

The gene calls are TRBV7-9 and TRBJ2-1; 8 nucleotides line up with TRBD2. This CDR3 is 15 amino acids long. V trimming: 3 bases; J trimming: 7 bases; junction bases outside the gene matches: 8. Germline lookup yields CDR1 SEHNR and CDR2 FQNEAQ (reference sequence). The CDR3 loop is CASSLQAGVVNEQFF. The CDR3 coding sequence is TGTGCCAGCAGCTTGCAAGCGGGAGTTGTGAATGAGCAGTTCTTC.

In the case of this clone: At one end the junction does not follow the germline gene, possibly because of a read error. The chain has TRBV5-3 and TRBJ2-3; D remains ambiguous. TRBV5-3 is sorted into the ORF group, with uncertain function. The CDR3 is made up of 15 amino acids. The CDR3: CASSLVPTSTDTQYF. Written as DNA, the CDR3 is TGTGCCAGCAGCTTGGTTCCTACTAGCACAGATACGCAGTATTTT.

This clone showed up just once. V gene TRBV18 combines with J gene TRBJ2-7; TRBD1 is a possible D gene (6 bases). The CDR3 runs to 13 residues. Trimming cost V 7 bases and J 2 bases, with 12 bases left between them. Germline V gene lookup returns CDR1 KGHSH and CDR2 LQKENI. Here the CDR3 reads CASCPGTPYEQYF. CDR3 DNA sequence: TGTGCCAGCTGCCCCGGGACACCCTACGAGCAGTACTTC.

V and J are TRBV6-1 and TRBJ2-3; D might be TRBD1 (5 bases). CDR3 size: 15 residues. Germline CDR1 reads MNHNS; CDR2 reads SASEGT. V lost 3 bases and J 4 bases, leaving 14 bases between the germline ends. Written as DNA, the CDR3 is TGTGCCAGCAGTGAGGGCAGGGCGGAAGCAGATACGCAGTATTTT. As protein: CASSEGRAEADTQYF.

This chain connects TRBV5-1 to TRBJ2-7; no reliable D call. Germline CDR1 and CDR2: SGHRS and YFSETQ. The length of the CDR3 is 16 residues. V was cut by 2 bases and J by 0 bases, with 15 bases left in between. CDR3 loop: CASSLSHLSSSYEQYF. CDR3 sequence (DNA): TGCGCCAGCAGCTTAAGCCACTTGAGTAGCTCCTACGAGCAGTACTTC.

CDR3 coding DNA: TGTGCCAGCAGCTTGGGGCTGGGACAGAGCTCCTACAATGAGCAGTTCTTC. It codes for CASSLGLGQSSYNEQFF. The rearrangement uses TRBV5-4 and TRBJ2-1, with TRBD1 matching 7 bases. The CDR3 runs to 17 residues. Per the germline V gene, CDR1 is SGHNT and CDR2 is YYREEE (reference sequence). V shed 0 bases, J shed 0 bases, and the junction held 6 bases outside the gene matches. Variable domain in full (rest from reference TRBV5-4 and TRBJ2-1): ETGVTQSPTHLIKTRGQQVTLRCSSQSGHNTVSWYQQALGQGPQFIFQYYREEENGRGNFPPRFSGLQFPNYSSELNVNALELDDSALYLCASSLGLGQSSYNEQFFGPGTRLTVL.

This clone was found a few times. This rearrangement joins TRBV14 to TRBJ2-7; D gene uncertain. The CDR3 sequence is 13 residues long. Looked up from germline, CDR1 is SGHDN and CDR2 is FVKESK. Trimming removed 4 bases at V and 4 bases at J, with 11 bases between. The CDR3 DNA reads as TGTGCCAGCAGCCTCGGTCTGCTTTACGAGCAGTACTTC. It codes for CASSLGLLYEQYF.

This chain uses TRBV4-1 with TRBJ1-2; D is unclear. In germline, CDR1 is MGHRA, CDR2 YSYEKL. The CDR3 spans 17 residues. With 4 bases removed from V and 0 bases from J, the gap between germline ends came to 18 bases. The CDR3 spells CASSLGPILPPNYGYTF. CDR3 nucleotides: TGCGCCAGCAGCCTCGGGCCCATCTTACCCCCTAACTATGGCTACACCTTC.

This clone has just a few counts. The chain combines TRBV6-1 with TRBJ2-3; 8 nucleotides match TRBD2. CDR3 size: 15 residues. V gave up 6 bases and J gave up 2 bases; unmatched junction bases: 7. Germline V gene lookup returns CDR1 MNHNS and CDR2 SASEGT. CDR3 nucleotides: TGTGCCAGCAGCCCGACTAGCGCGCTCACAGATACGCAGTATTTT. Translation: CASSPTSALTDTQYF.

This chain uses TRBV6-1 with TRBJ2-2; D is perhaps TRBD1 (7 bases). This CDR3 is built from 13 residues. V was trimmed by 7 bases and J by 6 bases, leaving 12 bases between them. Germline CDR1 MNHNS, CDR2 SASEGT. Here the CDR3 reads CASKTGEAGELFF. The CDR3 DNA sequence: TGTGCCAGCAAAACAGGGGAGGCCGGGGAGCTGTTTTTT.

The sample holds a few counts of this clone. V usage is TRBV6-1 and J usage is TRBJ2-6, with 7 nucleotides matching TRBD1. Germline V gene lookup returns CDR1 MNHNS and CDR2 SASEGT. The CDR3 covers 15 residues. J gave up 4 bases and V 4 bases, and 4 bases lay outside the gene matches. The CDR3 DNA is TGTGCCAGCAGTGGACAGGGAGCCGGGGCCAACGTCCTGACTTTC. Translation gives CASSGQGAGANVLTF.

This chain uses TRBV11-3 with TRBJ2-1, with D perhaps matching TRBD2 (5 bases). The germline V gene has CDR1 SGHNT and CDR2 YENEEA. V lost 3 bases, J lost 7 bases, and 13 bases lay in between. There are 14 residues in the CDR3. The CDR3 coding sequence is TGTGCCAGCAGCTTGAGAGGGCAAAGGAATGAGCAGTTCTTC. This encodes CASSLRGQRNEQFF. Full variable domain (outside the CDR3, taken from reference TRBV11-3 and TRBJ2-1): EAGVVQSPRYKIIEKKQPVAFWCNPISGHNTLYWYLQNLGQGPELLIRYENEEAVDDSQLPKDRFSAERLKGVDSTLKIQPAELGDSAVYLCASSLRGQRNEQFFGPGTRLTVL.

The chain couples TRBV15 to TRBJ2-3; possibly TRBD2 for D (7 bases). This CDR3 spans 17 amino acids. Trimming removed 0 bases from V and 1 base from J, with 14 bases in between. The germline V gene encodes CDR1 LNHNV and CDR2 YYDKDF (reference sequence). The CDR3: CATSREGAGDGTDTQYF. CDR3 in DNA: TGTGCCACCAGCAGAGAGGGGGCGGGGGATGGCACAGATACGCAGTATTTT.

The V call is TRBV7-2, the J call TRBJ2-4; TRBD2 matches 13 bases. CDR1 and CDR2 (germline): SGHTA, FQGNSA. V dropped 5 bases and J dropped 5; count of bases not matched to a gene: 12. CDR3 length equals 18 residues. The CDR3 here is CASSRSGLAGVMENIQYF. CDR3 bases: TGTGCCAGCAGCCGGAGTGGACTAGCGGGAGTTATGGAAAACATTCAGTACTTC.